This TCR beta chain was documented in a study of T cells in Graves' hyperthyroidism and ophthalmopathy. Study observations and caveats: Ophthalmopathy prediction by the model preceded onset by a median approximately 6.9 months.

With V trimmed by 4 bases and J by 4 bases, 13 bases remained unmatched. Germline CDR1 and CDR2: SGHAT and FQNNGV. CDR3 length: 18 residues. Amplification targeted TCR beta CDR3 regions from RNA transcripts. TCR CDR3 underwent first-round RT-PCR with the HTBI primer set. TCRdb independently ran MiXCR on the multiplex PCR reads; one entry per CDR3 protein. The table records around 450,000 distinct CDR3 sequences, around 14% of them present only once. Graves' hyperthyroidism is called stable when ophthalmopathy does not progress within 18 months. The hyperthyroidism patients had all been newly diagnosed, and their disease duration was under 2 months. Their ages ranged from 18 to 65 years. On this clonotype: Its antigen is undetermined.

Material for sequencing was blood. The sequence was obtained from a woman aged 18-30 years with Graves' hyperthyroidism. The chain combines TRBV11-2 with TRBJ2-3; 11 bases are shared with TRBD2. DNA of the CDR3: TGTGCCAGCAGCTCCATCATCGGGCTAGCGGGGGGTGCAGATACGCAGTATTTT. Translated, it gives CASSSIIGLAGGADTQYF.